The text below deals with one TCR beta chain. At one of its ends the junction is not consistent with the germline gene, which may arise from a read error. Looked up from germline, CDR1 is DFQATT and CDR2 is SNEGSKA (reference sequence). This CDR3 has 15 amino acids. This sample is drawn from a study of glioma-infiltrating T cells. Study context: Dexamethasone exposure before glioma surgery was limited to six or fewer days.

Using RNA template, CDR3s of TCR alpha and beta were amplified with iRepertoire arm-PCR. Each CDR3 protein gets one entry after TCRdb re-called the multiplex PCR reads with MiXCR. Of 300,000 to 400,000 distinct CDR3 sequences listed, more than 35% are singletons. The gene calls are TRBV20-1 and TRBJ2-7, with 7 nucleotides matching TRBD1. Sequencing was carried out using glioma tissue, nonneoplastic brain tissue, or PBMCs (not recorded which). The receptor comes from a human donor with low-grade glioma or glioblastoma, undergoing nonglioma brain surgery, or in good health (not recorded which). The CDR3 bases are TGCAGTGCTGGAGATCGTTCAGGGGGTTGGTACGAGCAGTACTTC. Protein product: CSAGDRSGGWYEQYF.